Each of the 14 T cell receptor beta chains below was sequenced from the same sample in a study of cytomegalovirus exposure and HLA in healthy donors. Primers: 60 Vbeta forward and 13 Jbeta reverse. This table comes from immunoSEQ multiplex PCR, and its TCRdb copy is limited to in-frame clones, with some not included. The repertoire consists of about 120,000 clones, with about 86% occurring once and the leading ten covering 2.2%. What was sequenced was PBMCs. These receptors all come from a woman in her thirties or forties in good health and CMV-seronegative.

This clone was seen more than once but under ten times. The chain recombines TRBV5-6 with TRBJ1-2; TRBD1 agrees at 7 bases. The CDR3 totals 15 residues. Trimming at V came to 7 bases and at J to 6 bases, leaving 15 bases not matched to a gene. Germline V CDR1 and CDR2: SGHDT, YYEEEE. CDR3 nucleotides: TGTGCCAGCCACACAACGCCCCTAGGGGGCGATGGCTACACCTTC. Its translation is CASHTTPLGGDGYTF.

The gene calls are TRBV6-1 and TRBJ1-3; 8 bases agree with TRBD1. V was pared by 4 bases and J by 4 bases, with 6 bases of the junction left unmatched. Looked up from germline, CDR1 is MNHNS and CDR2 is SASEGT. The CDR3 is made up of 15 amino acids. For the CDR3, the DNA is TGTGCCAGCAGTGTGGACAGGGCCCTCGGAAACACCATATATTTT. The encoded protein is CASSVDRALGNTIYF.

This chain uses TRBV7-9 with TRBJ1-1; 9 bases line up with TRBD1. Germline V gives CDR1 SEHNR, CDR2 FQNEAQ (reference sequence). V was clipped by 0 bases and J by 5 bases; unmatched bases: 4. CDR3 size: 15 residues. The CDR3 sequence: CASSLAGQGGTEAFF. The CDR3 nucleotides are TGTGCCAGCAGCTTAGCGGGACAGGGTGGGACTGAAGCTTTCTTT.

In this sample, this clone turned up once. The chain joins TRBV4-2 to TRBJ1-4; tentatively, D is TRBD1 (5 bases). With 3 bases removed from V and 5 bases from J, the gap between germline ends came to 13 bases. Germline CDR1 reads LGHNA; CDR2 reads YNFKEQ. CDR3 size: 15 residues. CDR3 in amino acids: CASSQLGLGNEKLFF. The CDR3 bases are TGTGCCAGCAGCCAGTTGGGACTGGGGAATGAAAAACTGTTTTTT.

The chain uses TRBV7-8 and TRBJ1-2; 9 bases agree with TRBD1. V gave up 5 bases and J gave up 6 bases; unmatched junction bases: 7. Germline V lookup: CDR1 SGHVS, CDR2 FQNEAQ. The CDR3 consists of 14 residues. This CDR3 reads CASSPGQGVHGYTF. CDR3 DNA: TGTGCCAGCAGCCCGGGACAGGGAGTTCATGGCTACACCTTC.

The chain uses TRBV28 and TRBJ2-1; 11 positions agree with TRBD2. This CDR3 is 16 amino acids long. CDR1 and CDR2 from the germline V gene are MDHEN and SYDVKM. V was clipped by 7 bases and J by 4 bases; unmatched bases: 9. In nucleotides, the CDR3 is TGTGCCAGCATGATCGGAGGGACTAGCGGTTACAATGAGCAGTTCTTC. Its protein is CASMIGGTSGYNEQFF.

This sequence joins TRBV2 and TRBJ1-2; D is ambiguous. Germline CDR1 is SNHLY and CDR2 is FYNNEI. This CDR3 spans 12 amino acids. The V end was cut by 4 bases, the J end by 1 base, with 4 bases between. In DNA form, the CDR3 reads TGTGCCAGCAGTGGTAGTAACTATGGCTACACCTTC. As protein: CASSGSNYGYTF.

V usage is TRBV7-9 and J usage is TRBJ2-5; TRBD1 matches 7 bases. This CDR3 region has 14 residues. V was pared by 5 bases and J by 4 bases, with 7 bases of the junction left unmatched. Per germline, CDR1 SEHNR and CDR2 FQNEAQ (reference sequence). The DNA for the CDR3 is TGTGCCAGCAGCCCCCAGACAGGGCGAGAGACCCAGTACTTC. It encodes CASSPQTGRETQYF. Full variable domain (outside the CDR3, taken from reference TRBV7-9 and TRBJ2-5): DTGVSQNPRHKITKRGQNVTFRCDPISEHNRLYWYRQTLGQGPEFLTYFQNEAQLEKSRLLSDRFSAERPKGSFSTLEIQRTEQGDSAMYLCASSPQTGRETQYFGPGTRLLVL.

CDR3 sequence reads: CASSPGPSGRGQETQYF. The CDR3 region has the DNA TGCGCCAGCAGCCCGGGTCCTAGCGGGAGGGGCCAAGAGACCCAGTACTTC. The rearrangement joins TRBV5-1 to TRBJ2-5, with 12 positions matching TRBD2. After removal of 4 bases from V and 1 base from J, the junction contained 8 bases not matched to a gene. Germline-derived CDR1 and CDR2 are SGHRS and YFSETQ. The CDR3 contains 17 residues.

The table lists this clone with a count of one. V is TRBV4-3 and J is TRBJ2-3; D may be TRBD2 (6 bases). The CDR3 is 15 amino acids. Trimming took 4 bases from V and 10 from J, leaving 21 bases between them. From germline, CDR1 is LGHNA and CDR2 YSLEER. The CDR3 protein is CASSRRIAAQGSQYF. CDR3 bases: TGCGCCAGCAGCCGGCGGATAGCGGCCCAAGGATCGCAGTATTTT.

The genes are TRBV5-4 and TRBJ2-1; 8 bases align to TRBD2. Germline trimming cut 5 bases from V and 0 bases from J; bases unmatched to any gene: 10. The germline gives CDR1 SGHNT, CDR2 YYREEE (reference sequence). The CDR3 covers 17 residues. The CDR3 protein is CASRPTSGRSSYNEQFF. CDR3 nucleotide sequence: TGTGCCAGCAGGCCAACTAGCGGTCGGAGCTCCTACAATGAGCAGTTCTTC.

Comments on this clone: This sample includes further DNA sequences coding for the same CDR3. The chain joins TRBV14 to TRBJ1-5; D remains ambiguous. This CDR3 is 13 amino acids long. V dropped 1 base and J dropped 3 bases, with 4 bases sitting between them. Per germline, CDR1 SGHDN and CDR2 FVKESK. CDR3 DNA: TGTGCCAGCAGCCAAGGTCTCAATCAGCCCCAGCATTTT. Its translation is CASSQGLNQPQHF.

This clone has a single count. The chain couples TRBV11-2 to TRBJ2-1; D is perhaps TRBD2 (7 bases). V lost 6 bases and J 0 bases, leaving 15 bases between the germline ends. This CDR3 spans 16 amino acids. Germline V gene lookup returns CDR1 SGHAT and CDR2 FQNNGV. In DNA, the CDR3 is TGTGCCAGCAGGGGGGGGCGGGGCAGCTCCTACAATGAGCAGTTCTTC. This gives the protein CASRGGRGSSYNEQFF.

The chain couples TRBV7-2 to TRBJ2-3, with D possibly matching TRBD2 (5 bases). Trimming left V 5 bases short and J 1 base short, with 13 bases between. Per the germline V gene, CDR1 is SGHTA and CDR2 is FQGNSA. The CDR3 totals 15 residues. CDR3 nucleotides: TGTGCCAGCAGCCTTGGAGGTCCTGGCACAGATACGCAGTATTTT. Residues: CASSLGGPGTDTQYF.